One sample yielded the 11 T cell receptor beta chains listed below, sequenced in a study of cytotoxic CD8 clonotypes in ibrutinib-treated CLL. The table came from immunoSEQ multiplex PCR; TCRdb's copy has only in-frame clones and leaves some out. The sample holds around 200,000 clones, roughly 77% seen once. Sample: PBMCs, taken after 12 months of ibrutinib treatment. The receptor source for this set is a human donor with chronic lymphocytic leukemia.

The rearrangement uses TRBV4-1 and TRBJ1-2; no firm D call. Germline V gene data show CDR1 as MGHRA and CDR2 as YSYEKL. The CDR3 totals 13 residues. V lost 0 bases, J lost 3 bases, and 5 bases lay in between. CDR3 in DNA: TGCGCCAGCAGCCAAGACGGTTACTATGGCTACACCTTC. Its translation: CASSQDGYYGYTF.

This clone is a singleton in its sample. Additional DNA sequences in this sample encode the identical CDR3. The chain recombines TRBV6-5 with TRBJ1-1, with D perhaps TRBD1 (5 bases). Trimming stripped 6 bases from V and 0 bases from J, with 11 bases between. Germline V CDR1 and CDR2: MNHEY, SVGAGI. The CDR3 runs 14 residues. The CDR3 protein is CASSYGGLNTEAFF. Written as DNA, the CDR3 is TGTGCCAGCAGCTACGGGGGTTTGAACACTGAAGCTTTCTTT.

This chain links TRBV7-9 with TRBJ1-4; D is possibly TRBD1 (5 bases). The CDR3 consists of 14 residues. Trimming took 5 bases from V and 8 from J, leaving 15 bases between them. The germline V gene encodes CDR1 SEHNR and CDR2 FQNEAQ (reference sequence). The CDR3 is CASSRDDLREKLFF. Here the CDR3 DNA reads TGTGCCAGCAGCCGGGACGATCTAAGAGAAAAACTGTTTTTT.

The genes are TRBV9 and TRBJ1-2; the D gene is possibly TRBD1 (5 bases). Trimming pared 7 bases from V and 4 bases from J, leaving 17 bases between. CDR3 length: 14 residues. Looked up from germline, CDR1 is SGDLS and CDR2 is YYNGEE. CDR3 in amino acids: CASAGRGTLYGYTF. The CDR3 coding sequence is TGTGCCAGCGCCGGCCGGGGGACCCTCTATGGCTACACCTTC.

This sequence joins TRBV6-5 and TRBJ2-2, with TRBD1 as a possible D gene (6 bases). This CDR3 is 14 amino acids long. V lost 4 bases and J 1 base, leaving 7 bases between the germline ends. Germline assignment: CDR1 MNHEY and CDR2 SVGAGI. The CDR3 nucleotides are TGTGCCAGCAGTTCACAGGGGAACACCGGGGAGCTGTTTTTT. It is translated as CASSSQGNTGELFF.

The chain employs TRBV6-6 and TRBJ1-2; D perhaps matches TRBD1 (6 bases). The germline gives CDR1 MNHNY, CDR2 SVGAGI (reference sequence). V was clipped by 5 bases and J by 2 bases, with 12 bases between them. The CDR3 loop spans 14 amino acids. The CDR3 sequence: CASSLQGLNYGYTF. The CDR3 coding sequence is TGTGCCAGCAGTCTTCAGGGGTTGAACTATGGCTACACCTTC.

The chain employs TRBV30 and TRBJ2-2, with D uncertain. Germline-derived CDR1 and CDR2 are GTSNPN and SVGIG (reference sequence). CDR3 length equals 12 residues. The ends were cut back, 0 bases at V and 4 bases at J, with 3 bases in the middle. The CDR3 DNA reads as TGTGCCTGGAGTGTAACCACCGGGGAGCTGTTTTTT. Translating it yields CAWSVTTGELFF.

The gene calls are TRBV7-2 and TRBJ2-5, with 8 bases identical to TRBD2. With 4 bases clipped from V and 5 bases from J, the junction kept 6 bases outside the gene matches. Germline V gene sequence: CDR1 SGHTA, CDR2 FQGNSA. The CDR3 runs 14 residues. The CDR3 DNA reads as TGTGCCAGCAGCTCAAGCGGGAGAGGGGAGACCCAGTACTTC. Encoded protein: CASSSSGRGETQYF.

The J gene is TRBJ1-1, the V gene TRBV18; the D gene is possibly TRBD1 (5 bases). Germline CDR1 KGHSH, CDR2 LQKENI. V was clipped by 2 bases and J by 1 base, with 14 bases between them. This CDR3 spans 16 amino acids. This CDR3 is CASSPRGGRANTEAFF. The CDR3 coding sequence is TGTGCCAGCTCACCAAGGGGTGGCAGAGCGAACACTGAAGCTTTCTTT.

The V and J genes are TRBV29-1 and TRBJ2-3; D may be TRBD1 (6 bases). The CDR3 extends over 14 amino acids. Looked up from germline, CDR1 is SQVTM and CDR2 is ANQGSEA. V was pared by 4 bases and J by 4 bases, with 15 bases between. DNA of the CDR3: TGCAGCGTTGGCAGGGACATACCGGCAGATACGCAGTATTTT. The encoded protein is CSVGRDIPADTQYF.

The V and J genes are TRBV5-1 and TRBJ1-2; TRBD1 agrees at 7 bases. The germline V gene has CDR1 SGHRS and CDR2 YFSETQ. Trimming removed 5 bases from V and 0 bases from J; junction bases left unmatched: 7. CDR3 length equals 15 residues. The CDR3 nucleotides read TGCGCCAGCAGACTGGGAACAGGGGCTAACTATGGCTACACCTTC. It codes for CASRLGTGANYGYTF.